The clone carrying this T cell receptor (beta chain) was counted a few times. Its antigen is unidentified. The sample is drawn from a study of T cells in localized non-small cell lung cancer. General observations from the study: The greatest T cell clonality was found in uninvolved adjacent lung (higher than in tumor). Because researchers sequenced only one region of the tumor, heterogeneity is still possible.

Sequenced by immunoSEQ multiplex PCR; TCRdb stores in-frame clones only, minus some. The data hold about 78,000 clones, with 80% to 90% observed a single time. There are 15 residues in the CDR3. Germline V lookup: CDR1 SGHRS, CDR2 YFSETQ. V was pared by 3 bases and J by 2 bases, with 13 bases between. The chain is built from TRBV5-1 and TRBJ2-3; no firm D call. The sequencing here drew on peripheral blood, taken before any cancer treatment. The TCR sequence derives from a man between 40 and 70 years old with stage I lung adenocarcinoma. Here the CDR3 reads CASSSGNGPTDTQYF. In DNA, the CDR3 is TGCGCCAGCAGCTCAGGCAACGGACCCACAGATACGCAGTATTTT.